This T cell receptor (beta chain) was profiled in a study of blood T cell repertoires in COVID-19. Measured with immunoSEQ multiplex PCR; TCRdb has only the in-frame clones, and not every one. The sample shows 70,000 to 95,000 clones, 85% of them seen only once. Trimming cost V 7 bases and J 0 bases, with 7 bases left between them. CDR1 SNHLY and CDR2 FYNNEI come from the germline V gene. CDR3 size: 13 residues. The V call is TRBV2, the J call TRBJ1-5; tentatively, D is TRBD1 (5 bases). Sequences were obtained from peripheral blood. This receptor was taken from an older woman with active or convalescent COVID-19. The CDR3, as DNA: TGTGCCAGCACCAGGGATAGCAATCAGCCCCAGCATTTT. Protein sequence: CASTRDSNQPQHF.